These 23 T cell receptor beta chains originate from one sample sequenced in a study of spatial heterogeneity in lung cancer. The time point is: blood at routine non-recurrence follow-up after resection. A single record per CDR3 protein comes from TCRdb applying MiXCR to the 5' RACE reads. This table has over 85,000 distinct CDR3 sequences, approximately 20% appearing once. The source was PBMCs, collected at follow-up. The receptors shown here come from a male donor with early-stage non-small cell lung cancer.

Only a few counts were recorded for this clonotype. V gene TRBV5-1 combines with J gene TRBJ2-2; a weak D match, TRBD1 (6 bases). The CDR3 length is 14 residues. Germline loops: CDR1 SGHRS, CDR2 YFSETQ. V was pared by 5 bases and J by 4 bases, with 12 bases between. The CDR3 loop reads CASREQGGTGELFF. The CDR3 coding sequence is TGCGCCAGCAGAGAACAGGGCGGCACCGGGGAGCTGTTTTTT.

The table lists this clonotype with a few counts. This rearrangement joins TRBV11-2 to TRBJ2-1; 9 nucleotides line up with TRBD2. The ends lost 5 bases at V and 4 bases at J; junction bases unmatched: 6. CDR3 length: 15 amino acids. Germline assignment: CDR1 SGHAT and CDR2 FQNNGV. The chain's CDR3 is CASSPGLALYNEQFF. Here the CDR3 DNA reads TGTGCCAGCAGCCCGGGACTAGCCCTGTACAATGAGCAGTTCTTC.

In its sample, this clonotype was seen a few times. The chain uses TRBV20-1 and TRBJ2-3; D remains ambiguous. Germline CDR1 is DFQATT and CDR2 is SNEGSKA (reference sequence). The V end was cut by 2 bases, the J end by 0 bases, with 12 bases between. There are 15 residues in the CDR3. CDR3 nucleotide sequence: TGCAGTGCTAGAAGCAGGCAACTTAGCACAGATACGCAGTATTTT. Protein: CSARSRQLSTDTQYF.

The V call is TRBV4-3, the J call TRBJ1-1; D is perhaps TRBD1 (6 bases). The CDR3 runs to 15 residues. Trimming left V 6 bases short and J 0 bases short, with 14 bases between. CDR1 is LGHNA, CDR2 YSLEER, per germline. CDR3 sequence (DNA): TGCGCCAGCAGTCAGGACAGTCTTGTGAACACTGAAGCTTTCTTT. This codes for CASSQDSLVNTEAFF.

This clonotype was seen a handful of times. CDR3 in DNA: TGTGCCAGCAGTTTATCCGGGACAGGGTACTCTGGGGCCAACGTCCTGACTTTC. This codes for CASSLSGTGYSGANVLTF. The V gene is TRBV27, the J gene TRBJ2-6; 9 positions agree with TRBD1. V lost 0 bases to trimming and J lost 0 bases; unmatched junction nucleotides: 3. CDR3 length equals 18 residues. Germline V lookup: CDR1 MNHEY, CDR2 SMNVEV (reference sequence).

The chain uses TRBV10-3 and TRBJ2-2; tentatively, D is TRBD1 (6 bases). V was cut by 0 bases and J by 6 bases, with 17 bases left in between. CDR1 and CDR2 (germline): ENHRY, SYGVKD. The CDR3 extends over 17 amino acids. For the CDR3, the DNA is TGTGCCATCAGTGAGTCAGCCGGGACAATGAGACCCGGGGAGCTGTTTTTT. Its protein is CAISESAGTMRPGELFF.

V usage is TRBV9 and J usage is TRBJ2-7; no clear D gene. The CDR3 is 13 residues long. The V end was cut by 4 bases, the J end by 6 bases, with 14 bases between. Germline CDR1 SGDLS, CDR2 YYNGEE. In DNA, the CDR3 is TGTGCCAGCAGCCCCCTCAGTGGCACCGAGCAGTACGTC. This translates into CASSPLSGTEQYV.

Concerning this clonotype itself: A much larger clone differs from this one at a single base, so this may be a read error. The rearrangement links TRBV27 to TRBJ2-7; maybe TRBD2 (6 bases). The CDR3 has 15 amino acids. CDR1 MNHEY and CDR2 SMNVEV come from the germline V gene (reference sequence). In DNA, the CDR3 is TGTGCCGGCAGTTTATTGCGGGGTAGCTCCTACGAGCAGTACTTC. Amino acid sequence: CAGSLLRGSSYEQYF.

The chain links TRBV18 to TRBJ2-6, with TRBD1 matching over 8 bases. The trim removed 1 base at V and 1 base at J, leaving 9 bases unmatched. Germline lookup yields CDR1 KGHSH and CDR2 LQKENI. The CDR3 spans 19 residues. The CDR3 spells CASSPRTGSRTSGANVLTF. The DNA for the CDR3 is TGTGCCAGCTCACCACGGACAGGGTCCCGGACGTCTGGGGCCAACGTCCTGACTTTC. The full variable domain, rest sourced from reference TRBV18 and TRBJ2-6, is NAGVMQNPRHLVRRRGQEARLRCSPMKGHSHVYWYRQLPEEGLKFMVYLQKENIIDESGMPKERFSAEFPKEGPSILRIQQVVRGDSAAYFCASSPRTGSRTSGANVLTFGAGSRLTVL.

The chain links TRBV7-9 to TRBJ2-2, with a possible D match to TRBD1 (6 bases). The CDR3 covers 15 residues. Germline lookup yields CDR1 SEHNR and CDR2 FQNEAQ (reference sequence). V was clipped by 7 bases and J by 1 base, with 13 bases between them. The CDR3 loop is CASNTRGKNTGELFF. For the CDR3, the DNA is TGTGCCAGCAACACGAGGGGGAAGAACACCGGGGAGCTGTTTTTT.

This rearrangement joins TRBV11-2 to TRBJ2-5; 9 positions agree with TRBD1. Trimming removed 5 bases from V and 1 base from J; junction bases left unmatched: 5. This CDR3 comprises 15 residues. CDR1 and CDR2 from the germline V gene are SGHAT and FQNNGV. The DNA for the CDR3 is TGTGCCAGCAGCACCCAGACAGGGGGCCAAGAGACCCAGTACTTC. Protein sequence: CASSTQTGGQETQYF.

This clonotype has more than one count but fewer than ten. For the CDR3, the DNA is TGTGCCAGCAGTTACGGACAGATGAACACTGAAGCTTTCTTT. Its translation is CASSYGQMNTEAFF. The chain combines TRBV6-5 with TRBJ1-1; TRBD1 is a possible D gene (6 bases). Germline values: CDR1 MNHEY, CDR2 SVGAGI. Deletions cut 2 bases from V and 0 bases from J, with 7 bases between. The CDR3 is 14 residues long.

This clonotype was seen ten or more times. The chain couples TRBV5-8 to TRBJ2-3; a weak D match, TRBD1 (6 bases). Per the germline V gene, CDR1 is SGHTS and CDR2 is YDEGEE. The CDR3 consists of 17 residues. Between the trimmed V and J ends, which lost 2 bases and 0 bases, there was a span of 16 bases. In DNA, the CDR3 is TGTGCCAGCAGCTTTTTCGGGACAAACCCTAGCACAGATACGCAGTATTTT. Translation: CASSFFGTNPSTDTQYF.

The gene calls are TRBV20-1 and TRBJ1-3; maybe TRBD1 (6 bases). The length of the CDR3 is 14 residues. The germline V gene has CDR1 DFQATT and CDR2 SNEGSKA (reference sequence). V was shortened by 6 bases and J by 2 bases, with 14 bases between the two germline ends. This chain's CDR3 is CSAPMGGTGNTIYF. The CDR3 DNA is TGCAGTGCCCCAATGGGGGGCACTGGAAACACCATATATTTT.

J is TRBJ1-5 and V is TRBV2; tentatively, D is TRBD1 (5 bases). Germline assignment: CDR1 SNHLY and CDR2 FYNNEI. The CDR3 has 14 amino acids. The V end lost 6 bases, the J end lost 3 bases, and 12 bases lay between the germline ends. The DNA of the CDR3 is TGTGCCAGCAGGGGGCGAGGTTTCAATCAGCCCCAGCATTTT. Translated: CASRGRGFNQPQHF.

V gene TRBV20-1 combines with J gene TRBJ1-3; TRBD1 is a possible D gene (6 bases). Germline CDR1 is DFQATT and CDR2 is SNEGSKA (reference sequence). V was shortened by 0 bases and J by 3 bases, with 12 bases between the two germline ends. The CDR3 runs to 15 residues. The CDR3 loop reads CSARERGGVGNTIYF. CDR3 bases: TGCAGTGCTAGAGAAAGGGGGGGAGTTGGAAACACCATATATTTT.

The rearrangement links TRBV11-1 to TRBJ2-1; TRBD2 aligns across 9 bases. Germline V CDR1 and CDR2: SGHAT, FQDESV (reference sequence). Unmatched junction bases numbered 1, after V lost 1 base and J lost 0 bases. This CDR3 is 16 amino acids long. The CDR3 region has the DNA TGTGCCAGCAGCTTAGTACTAGCGGGCTCCTACAATGAGCAGTTCTTC. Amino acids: CASSLVLAGSYNEQFF.

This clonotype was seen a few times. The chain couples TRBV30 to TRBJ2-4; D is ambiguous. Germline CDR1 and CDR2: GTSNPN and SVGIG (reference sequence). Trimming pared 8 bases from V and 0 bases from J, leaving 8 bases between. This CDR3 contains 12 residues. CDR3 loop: CAGSLAKNIQYF. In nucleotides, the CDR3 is TGTGCCGGTAGCCTAGCCAAAAACATTCAGTACTTC.

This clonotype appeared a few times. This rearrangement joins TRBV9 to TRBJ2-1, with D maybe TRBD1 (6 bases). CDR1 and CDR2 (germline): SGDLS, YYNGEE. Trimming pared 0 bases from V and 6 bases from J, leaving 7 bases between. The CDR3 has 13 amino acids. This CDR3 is CASSVGTVNEQFF. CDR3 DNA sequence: TGTGCCAGCAGCGTAGGGACAGTCAATGAGCAGTTCTTC.

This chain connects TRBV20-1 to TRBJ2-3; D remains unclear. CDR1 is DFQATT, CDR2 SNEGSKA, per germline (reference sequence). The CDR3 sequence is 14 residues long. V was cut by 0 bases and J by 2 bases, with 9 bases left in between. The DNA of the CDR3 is TGCAGTGCTAGAGACGTGCAGACCACAGATACGCAGTATTTT. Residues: CSARDVQTTDTQYF.

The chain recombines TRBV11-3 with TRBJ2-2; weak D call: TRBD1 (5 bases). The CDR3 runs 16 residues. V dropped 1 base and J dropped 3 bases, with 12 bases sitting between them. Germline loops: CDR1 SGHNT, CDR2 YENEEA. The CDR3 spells CASSLGFRADTGELFF. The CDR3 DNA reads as TGTGCCAGCAGCTTAGGTTTCAGGGCCGACACCGGGGAGCTGTTTTTT.

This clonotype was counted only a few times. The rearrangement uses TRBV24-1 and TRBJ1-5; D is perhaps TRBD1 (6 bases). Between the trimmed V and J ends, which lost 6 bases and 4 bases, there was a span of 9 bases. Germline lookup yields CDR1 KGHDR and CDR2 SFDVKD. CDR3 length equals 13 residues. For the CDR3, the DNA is TGTGCCACCAGTCGGGGGCAAAATCAGCCCCAGCATTTT. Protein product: CATSRGQNQPQHF.

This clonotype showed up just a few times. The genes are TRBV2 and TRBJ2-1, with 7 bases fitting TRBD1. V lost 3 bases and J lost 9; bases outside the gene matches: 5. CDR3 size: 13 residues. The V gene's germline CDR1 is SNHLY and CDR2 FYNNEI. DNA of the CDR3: TGTGCCAGCAGTGATCAGGGGGAAGGTGAGCAGTTCTTC. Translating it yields CASSDQGEGEQFF.